This paragraph covers one TCR beta chain sequence. This clone was detected only a few times. The antigen it recognizes is unknown. Base qualities are not at hand, and no much larger clone is one base apart. This sample was taken from a study of cytomegalovirus exposure and HLA in healthy donors (dated by TCRdb to 2017 to 2019). Context from the whole study: According to a later analysis, one platform produced both the 120 validation repertoires and the approximately 670 repertoires of the first cohort. The aim of the study was to test whether cataloging public T cell receptors could identify signatures of past pathogen exposure. To predict cytomegalovirus infection status, the study combined high-throughput TCR immunosequencing, statistical association of individual TCRs with disease status, and machine learning. A separate validation cohort of over 95 different subjects was used in addition to the approximately 700-subject first cohort.

Donors formed part of the validation cohort, which comprised over a hundred subjects and was distinct from the first cohort of 670 or so subjects. Preparation of the library involved the immunoSEQ multiplex PCR assay. Per the original workflow: To diagnose cytomegalovirus status from the catalog of TCR beta chain sequences, a statistical classification framework was built. The clones in this table, taken by TCRdb from immuneACCESS, are in-frame only. Not every clone is retained; where verified, under half of the shortfall comes from an unresolved V gene, and the cause of the rest is unknown. Clonal size and the V and J genes are those of that table, whereas D and trimming came from the DNA. This sample holds about 150,000 clones; approximately 84% were observed only once. The top ten clonotypes cover less than 35% of the sample. What the authors observed across the whole study: Across donors, most TCR sequences were observed very rarely, whereas some public TCRs were present in many individuals. A few of the identified cytomegalovirus-associated TCR beta chains were confirmed in vitro to be specific for cytomegalovirus antigens. In both the original and validation cohorts, the classifier was reported to diagnose cytomegalovirus status with high specificity and sensitivity. The authors suggested that the approach could potentially be extended to other disease states and immunological phenotypes. A total of 150 to 200 TCR beta chains were listed by the study as associated with cytomegalovirus. All 130 or so repertoires were used to score co-occurrence in the validation cohort in a later analysis, because that analysis had no HLA typing for the cohort. Of the cluster scores, approximately 95% were above 0 in a later analysis, which found that TCRs clustered in the first cohort also tended to co-occur in the 130 or so validation repertoires.

The germline V gene gives CDR1 as KGHSH and CDR2 as LQKENI. The CDR3, from cysteine to phenylalanine, totals 13 residues. Left in the record is the CDR3 DNA by itself, 39 bases read in frame from the first base. V is clipped by 4 bases and J by 7 bases, and the sequence between their germline boundaries is 13 bases long. The receptor was isolated from a man under 40 in good health and CMV-seropositive. The sample taken for sequencing was PBMCs. Recombination connected TRBV18 to TRBJ1-2; perhaps TRBD1 is the D gene, with 5 bases matching. The CDR3 is CASSQGTEGGYTF. The DNA sequence reads TGTGCCAGCTCACAGGGGACTGAGGGTGGCTACACCTTC.